This entry describes one TCR beta chain. The antigen it binds to is not known. No clone much larger than this one lies a single base away; base qualities are absent. One collaborating source in Seattle enrolled patients while the patients were actively infected and followed the patients over time throughout the course of disease. Each collaborating institution followed its own protocols to collect whole blood in K2EDTA tubes. For TCRbeta analysis, collaborators shipped samples in one of three forms: frozen whole blood, isolated PBMCs, or DNA extracted from either of those sample types. TCRbeta CDR3 regions were amplified from genomic DNA by means of the immunoSEQ Assay, a bias-controlled multiplex PCR. The authors processed their data as follows. Nucleated cell counts per sample were estimated from amplification of reference gene primers within the assay. Sequence reads were collapsed and filtered to measure the absolute abundance of every unique TCRbeta CDR3 rearrangement. For each sample, productive Simpson clonality was calculated as the square root of Simpson's diversity index over productive rearrangements. Drawn from immuneACCESS, this table holds only the in-frame rearrangements with V and J called that TCRdb kept. Clones are partly lost; checked studies trace under half to an unresolved V gene and leave the rest unexplained. From that table come the V and J calls and clone size; the DNA was used to work out D and trimming. This sample lists 150,000 to 250,000 clones; roughly three quarters were detected once. The ten largest account for 6% of the sample.

The sample comes from a study of blood T cell repertoires in COVID-19 (dated by TCRdb to 2018 to 2021). Background on the whole study: Samples covering the acute and convalescent phases of COVID-19 were provided by collaborators in the United States, Italy and Spain. The prospective study material was composed of cDNA or gDNA derived from T cells, B-cell-depleted T cells, or PBMCs. The dataset comprised deeply sampled blood TCRbeta repertoires from subjects exposed to, actively infected with, or recovered from COVID-19. The repertoires were released in a freely available public database intended as a resource for research on the immune response to SARS-CoV-2. Samples were obtained from the ongoing ImmuneRACE study (first 160 participants) and from some 1,200 subjects provided by 6 global collaborators. Sample metadata almost always included a de-identified subject ID, COVID-19 status, age in years and sex. Where HLA class I and class II types were available, the types were taken from metadata supplied by the sample provider, not from assay-based typing.

General findings and caveats noted by the study authors: How much clinical and demographic metadata was included differed by source and by participant, and the metadata was provided uncurated.

The receptor was isolated from a woman in her thirties or forties with COVID-19, enrolled during active disease. Specimen: peripheral blood.

The CDR3 reads CASSQEPPMGGGRQFF. In nucleotides, the sequence is TGCGCCAGCAGCCAAGAACCCCCTATGGGCGGGGGGCGTCAGTTCTTC. In this chain, TRBV4-3 is recombined with TRBJ2-1; TRBD2 fits 8 bases in the junction. From its cysteine to its phenylalanine, the CDR3 spans 16 amino acids. Only the CDR3 DNA is retained, 48 bases long and in frame from the first base. From the germline V gene, CDR1 is LGHNA and CDR2 is YSLEER. For this chain, trimming is 0 bases at the V end and 13 bases at the J end, and the number of junction bases without a gene match is 14.